The 3 T cell receptor beta chains below all came from one sample that was sequenced in a study of blood T cell repertoires in COVID-19. Measured with immunoSEQ multiplex PCR; TCRdb has only the in-frame clones, and not every one. Seen here are around 99,000 clones, around 82% observed once, and the top ten hold 6% to 7%. The specimen sequenced was peripheral blood. The receptors come from a woman between 50 and 59 years old with acute or convalescent COVID-19.

The V and J genes are TRBV5-1 and TRBJ1-3; D not certain. Trimming removed 4 bases at V and 2 bases at J, with 16 bases between. Per the germline V gene, CDR1 is SGHRS and CDR2 is YFSETQ. CDR3 length: 16 residues. The CDR3 region is CASSAQVGGTGNTIYF. DNA for the CDR3: TGCGCCAGCAGCGCCCAGGTGGGAGGAACTGGAAACACCATATATTTT. The full variable domain, with the rest looked up from reference TRBV5-1 and TRBJ1-3, is KAGVTQTPRYLIKTRGQQVTLSCSPISGHRSVSWYQQTPGQGLQFLFEYFSETQRNKGNFPGRFSGRQFSNSRSEMNVSTLELGDSALYLCASSAQVGGTGNTIYFGEGSWLTVV.

V is TRBV15 and J is TRBJ2-5; tentative D call: TRBD2 (6 bases). The CDR3 loop spans 13 amino acids. CDR1 and CDR2 (germline): LNHNV, YYDKDF (reference sequence). V lost 4 bases and J 1 base, leaving 7 bases between the germline ends. In DNA, the CDR3 is TGTGCCACCAGCATGGAGGGCCAAGAGACCCAGTACTTC. It specifies CATSMEGQETQYF.

This clone showed up just once. The chain has TRBV28 and TRBJ2-7; D might be TRBD1 (6 bases). The CDR3 consists of 12 residues. The germline V and J ends were trimmed by 6 bases and 5 bases, with 11 bases remaining between them. Germline CDR1 reads MDHEN; CDR2 reads SYDVKM. CDR3 sequence (DNA): TGTGCCAGCAGGCTCCAGGGGAACGAGCAGTACTTC. This sequence encodes CASRLQGNEQYF.